Below, 8 T cell receptor beta chains from the same sample are listed, as sequenced in a study of T cell repertoires in cytomegalovirus infection (dated by TCRdb to between 2019 and 2020). This sample was sequenced with an Illumina HiSeq 1500. Clones were called with MiXCR by TCRdb after fastp trimmed the public reads at Q25, and only in-frame beta chains were retained. Rows are combined by CDR3 protein, so each entry shows the most common genes and DNA. The sample profile shows about 360,000 distinct CDR3 sequences; around a sixth of them were found once. The ten largest clones take up approximately 8% of the sample. Sequencing used PBMCs. Receptors were obtained from a human donor in good health (CMV status not recorded). Some clones in this sample may be carry-over from other donors' samples.

This clonotype turned up a few times. Written as DNA, the CDR3 is TGTGCCACCACCCAGGGGCCCACTAGCGGAGGCTACAATGAGCAGTTCTTC. This encodes CATTQGPTSGGYNEQFF. The chain employs TRBV15 and TRBJ2-1; 8 bases are shared with TRBD2. V lost 7 bases, J lost 3 bases, and 14 bases stayed unmatched. The CDR3 runs 17 residues. Per the germline V gene, CDR1 is LNHNV and CDR2 is YYDKDF (reference sequence).

This clonotype came up many times. The chain has TRBV7-8 and TRBJ2-5; 8 nucleotides match TRBD1. Unmatched junction bases numbered 6, after V lost 5 bases and J lost 4 bases. Germline assignment: CDR1 SGHVS and CDR2 FQNEAQ. The CDR3 is 14 amino acids. The chain's CDR3 is CASSGGQVGETQYF. CDR3 sequence (DNA): TGTGCCAGCAGCGGGGGACAGGTGGGAGAGACCCAGTACTTC.

Many counts were recorded for this clonotype. The rearrangement uses TRBV7-2 and TRBJ2-1, with a weak D call TRBD2 (7 bases). Between the trimmed V and J ends, which lost 10 bases and 6 bases, there was a span of 22 bases. The CDR3 contains 15 residues. Germline lookup yields CDR1 SGHTA and CDR2 FQGNSA. CDR3 in DNA: TGTGCCAAGTGCAAAGGGGGGGGGCGGATCAATGAGCAGTTCTTC. This codes for CAKCKGGGRINEQFF.

This clonotype was found a few times. The V and J genes are TRBV4-1 and TRBJ1-2, with D perhaps matching TRBD1 (5 bases). Germline V gene data show CDR1 as MGHRA and CDR2 as YSYEKL. Deletions cut 5 bases from V and 3 bases from J, with 13 bases between. The CDR3 length is 14 residues. In nucleotides, the CDR3 is TGCGCCAGCAGCGGGGACTACGGGGACTATGGCTACACCTTC. Protein sequence: CASSGDYGDYGYTF.

In its sample, this clonotype was seen a few times. This chain joins TRBV29-1 and TRBJ1-2; D unclear. This CDR3 spans 9 amino acids. Per germline, CDR1 SQVTM and CDR2 ANQGSEA. This chain's CDR3 is CSEGPGYTF. CDR3 coding DNA: TGCAGTGAGGGTCCTGGCTACACCTTC.

This clonotype has more than one count but fewer than ten. The CDR3 spells CASSFARVETQYF. The CDR3 nucleotides read TGTGCCAGCAGCTTCGCCAGGGTGGAGACCCAGTACTTC. The rearrangement joins TRBV13 to TRBJ2-5, with D tentatively TRBD1 (5 bases). CDR3 size: 13 residues. Trimming removed 3 bases from V and 5 bases from J, with 10 bases in between. The germline V gene encodes CDR1 PRHDT and CDR2 FYEKMQ (reference sequence).

This chain uses TRBV15 with TRBJ1-5; D is uncertain. The V end was cut by 2 bases, the J end by 6 bases, with 8 bases between. CDR1 is LNHNV, CDR2 YYDKDF, per germline (reference sequence). This CDR3 comprises 13 residues. The CDR3 DNA reads TGTGCCACCAGCAGATCCCGTAGTCAGCCCCAGCATTTT. It translates to CATSRSRSQPQHF.

This clonotype appeared many times. In nucleotides, the CDR3 is TGTGCCAGCAGCTCGACCGGGACAGGGGGCGAAAAACTGTTTTTT. Encoded protein: CASSSTGTGGEKLFF. The chain joins TRBV7-2 to TRBJ1-4, with 12 bases identical to TRBD1. The CDR3 length is 15 residues. Germline V CDR1 and CDR2: SGHTA, FQGNSA. V dropped 4 bases and J dropped 8; count of bases not matched to a gene: 5.